This T cell receptor beta chain was recovered during a study of T cell clones after liver transplantation. Across the whole study: TCRbeta sequencing after a pre-transplant mixed lymphocyte reaction identified graft-donor-reactive clones, later tracked in post-transplant blood.

The method was immunoSEQ multiplex PCR; TCRdb's version includes in-frame clones alone and lacks a portion of them. Of 20,000 to 25,000 clones listed, 55% to 75% were seen once; the top ten hold approximately 3%. Thawed unstimulated PBMCs were FACS-sorted by CD3, CD4 and CD8 into two populations. CDR1 and CDR2 (germline): SQVTM, ANQGSEA. This CDR3 spans 17 amino acids. Trimming took 1 base from V and 0 from J, leaving 18 bases between them. The source was CD4+ T cells from blood, collected before liver transplant. The chain carries TRBV29-1 and TRBJ2-5; TRBD2 is a possible D gene (5 bases). This TCR came from a human donor who received a liver transplant. This CDR3 is CSVEGDRSGSHQETQYF. The CDR3 DNA sequence: TGCAGCGTTGAAGGGGATCGAAGCGGAAGCCACCAAGAGACCCAGTACTTC. Full variable domain (missing parts from reference TRBV29-1 and TRBJ2-5): SAVISQKPSRDICQRGTSLTIQCQVDSQVTMMFWYRQQPGQSLTLIATANQGSEATYESGFVIDKFPISRPNLTFSTLTVSNMSPEDSSIYLCSVEGDRSGSHQETQYFGPGTRLLVL.